This record looks at one T cell receptor (beta chain) sequence and its context. Its antigen remains unknown. The PCR employed 60 Vbeta primers together with 13 Jbeta primers. Data came from immunoSEQ multiplex PCR; TCRdb stores just in-frame clones and leaves some out. Of about 150,000 clones listed, around 79% are singletons. The sample is drawn from a study of cytomegalovirus exposure and HLA in healthy donors. Study-level information: Ancestry clustering placed roughly four fifths of a few hundred genotyped donors in the Caucasian-associated cluster.

General study points: Reports showed the classifier diagnosing cytomegalovirus status with high specificity and sensitivity. Judged likely to be a sequencing artifact was a cluster of highly shared sequence variants.

The CDR3 sequence is 11 residues long. From germline, CDR1 is MNHEY and CDR2 SVGAGI. The germline V and J ends were trimmed by 8 bases and 5 bases, with 9 bases remaining between them. The receptor was isolated from a human donor in good health. The chain links TRBV6-5 to TRBJ1-1; D possibly corresponds to TRBD1 (5 bases). Material: PBMCs. CDR3 region: CASGRQTEAFF. The CDR3 coding sequence is TGTGCCAGCGGACGACAGACTGAAGCTTTCTTT.